This TCR beta chain was profiled in a study of T cells in Graves' hyperthyroidism and ophthalmopathy. This CDR3 is 16 amino acids long. Germline assignment: CDR1 SGHAT and CDR2 FQNNGV. V shed 1 base and J shed 0 bases, with 9 bases lying between them. In this sample, this clonotype turned up many times. Patients aged 18 to 65 with hyperthyroidism were newly diagnosed, with duration under 2 months. Lactation, pregnancy, other autoimmune disease or uncontrolled infection excluded patients. For the diagnoses, clinical symptoms, serum thyroxine and TRAb, thyroid ultrasound and orbital computed tomography were used. The CDR3 regions of TCR beta were amplified from RNA transcripts. The HTBI primer set was used in a first-round RT-PCR of the TCR CDR3. TCRdb itself ran the multiplex PCR reads through MiXCR, one entry per CDR3 protein. The sample contains about 340,000 distinct CDR3 sequences, around 20% of which appear only once.

The sequenced sample was blood. The gene calls are TRBV11-2 and TRBJ1-4; D uncertain. This receptor was taken from a woman in her forties or fifties with Graves' hyperthyroidism. CDR3 coding DNA: TGTGCCAGCAGCTTAGCCAGCCACGCAACTAATGAAAAACTGTTTTTT. Its translation: CASSLASHATNEKLFF.